This is a list of T cell receptor beta chains from one sample in a study of shared clonotypes between healthy human individuals. TCRdb's table, derived via immunoSEQ multiplex PCR, lists solely in-frame clones and lacks some. The sample has roughly 700,000 clones, less than 95% seen once. Sequencing was performed on memory CD8+ T cells from PBMCs. The source of these receptors is a man aged 18 to 30 in good health. Some clones in this sample may be carry-over from other donors' samples. CDR3s include the opening cysteine and the closing phenylalanine or tryptophan. The D gene is left open where the match is weak. A row's size may be missing; if present it is once, few, many or a size class.

clone_size	v_call	j_call	d_call	cdr3_aa	cdr3_nt
NA	TRBV11-2	TRBJ1-5	NA	CASSLARVNQPQHF	TGTGCCAGCAGCTTAGCAAGGGTTAATCAGCCCCAGCATTTT
NA	TRBV5-4	TRBJ1-2	NA	CASSLGSASYGYTF	TGTGCCAGCAGCTTGGGGTCAGCGAGCTATGGCTACACCTTC
once	TRBV27	TRBJ1-2	NA	CASRPPGRDYGYTF	TGTGCCAGCAGACCCCCCGGGCGCGACTATGGCTACACCTTC
NA	TRBV4-2	TRBJ2-7	NA	CASSQASDEQYF	TGTGCCAGCAGCCAAGCCAGCGACGAGCAGTACTTC
once	TRBV7-6	TRBJ2-7	NA	CASSPGPYEQYF	TGTGCCAGCAGCCCCGGACCCTACGAGCAGTACTTC
NA	TRBV27	TRBJ2-7	TRBD2	CASSFIGTSGSSYEQYF	TGTGCCAGCAGTTTCATCGGGACTAGCGGAAGCTCCTACGAGCAGTACTTC
NA	TRBV27	TRBJ1-2	TRBD1	CASSLYQGTGLGYTF	TGTGCCAGCAGTTTATATCAGGGGACAGGTCTGGGCTACACCTTC
NA	TRBV10-3	TRBJ1-1	NA	CAIRDGVEAFF	TGTGCCATCAGGGACGGAGTCGAAGCTTTCTTT
once	TRBV9	TRBJ2-2	TRBD2	CASSAAGVGELFF	TGTGCCAGCAGCGCCGCGGGGGTCGGGGAGCTGTTTTTT
NA	TRBV27	TRBJ2-1	NA	CASSHRDDPGDEQFF	TGTGCCAGCAGCCACCGGGACGATCCGGGGGATGAGCAGTTCTTC
NA	TRBV25-1	TRBJ1-1	NA	CASSLNRPGPENTEAFF	TGTGCCAGCAGCTTAAACCGCCCGGGGCCGGAGAACACTGAAGCTTTCTTT
NA	TRBV5-1	TRBJ2-7	TRBD2	CASSLAPIAGGYEQYF	TGCGCCAGCAGCTTGGCTCCCATAGCGGGGGGGTACGAGCAGTACTTC
NA	TRBV9	TRBJ1-1	TRBD1	CASSAQQGVNTEAFF	TGTGCCAGCAGCGCGCAACAGGGGGTGAACACTGAAGCTTTCTTT
NA	TRBV19	TRBJ1-5	TRBD1	CASSRPTGGTNQPQHF	TGTGCCAGTAGTAGACCGACAGGGGGGACAAATCAGCCCCAGCATTTT
NA	TRBV9	TRBJ1-2	NA	CASSPRAGGYTF	TGTGCCAGCAGCCCCCGGGCGGGCGGCTACACCTTC
NA	TRBV11-2	TRBJ1-1	NA	CASSQSTSEAFF	TGTGCCAGCAGTCAGAGTACCTCTGAAGCTTTCTTT
NA	TRBV6-1	TRBJ2-7	NA	CASSFTVASSYEQYF	TGTGCCAGCAGTTTCACGGTTGCTAGCTCCTACGAGCAGTACTTC
NA	TRBV19	TRBJ2-5	TRBD2	CASSPIRVAGGPETQYF	TGTGCCAGTAGCCCGATCCGGGTAGCGGGAGGGCCGGAGACCCAGTACTTC
NA	TRBV9	TRBJ2-7	NA	CASSVQDLPTRQYF	TGTGCCAGCAGCGTCCAGGACCTCCCTACTCGGCAGTACTTC
few	TRBV2	TRBJ1-1	NA	CASSARVLRVSTEAFF	TGTGCCAGCAGTGCGAGGGTCCTCAGGGTTAGCACTGAAGCTTTCTTT
NA	TRBV9	TRBJ2-1	NA	CASSPPEQGEQFF	TGTGCCAGCAGCCCCCCTGAGCAGGGCGAGCAGTTCTTC
few	TRBV30	TRBJ1-1	NA	CAWVLPGRMNTEAFF	TGTGCCTGGGTACTCCCGGGACGGATGAACACTGAAGCTTTCTTT
NA	TRBV19	TRBJ2-7	TRBD1	CASSIGTGVNEQYF	TGTGCCAGTAGTATAGGGACAGGGGTGAACGAGCAGTACTTC
NA	TRBV30	TRBJ2-7	NA	CAWSVHQGFEQYF	TGTGCCTGGAGTGTACATCAGGGCTTCGAGCAGTACTTC
NA	TRBV28	TRBJ2-1	NA	CASSFGSEPYNEQFF	TGTGCCAGCAGTTTCGGTAGCGAGCCCTACAATGAGCAGTTCTTC
NA	TRBV5-1	TRBJ2-7	NA	CASSLAGFYEQYF	TGCGCCAGCAGCTTGGCGGGATTCTACGAGCAGTACTTC
NA	TRBV6-1	TRBJ1-1	NA	CASRSRQVNTEAFF	TGTGCCAGCAGATCTAGACAGGTAAACACTGAAGCTTTCTTT
NA	TRBV7-9	TRBJ1-1	NA	CASSSSMNTEAFF	TGTGCCAGCAGCTCCAGTATGAACACTGAAGCTTTCTTT
NA	TRBV28	TRBJ2-7	TRBD2	CASIHEAGEREQYF	TGTGCCAGCATCCATGAGGCGGGGGAGAGAGAGCAGTACTTC
NA	TRBV7-8	TRBJ2-7	TRBD2	CASSLSGRAYEQYF	TGTGCCAGCAGCTTAAGCGGGAGGGCCTACGAGCAGTACTTC
NA	TRBV11-2	TRBJ2-7	NA	CASSLVQGKHEQYF	TGTGCCAGCAGCTTAGTACAGGGCAAGCACGAGCAGTACTTC
many	TRBV30	TRBJ2-3	NA	CAWSGLGNTDTQYF	TGTGCCTGGAGTGGCCTTGGGAACACAGATACGCAGTATTTT
NA	TRBV27	TRBJ2-7	TRBD2	CASSARLAGGLYEQYF	TGTGCCAGCAGTGCCCGACTAGCGGGAGGCCTTTACGAGCAGTACTTC
NA	TRBV28	TRBJ1-5	NA	CASSLPTDHNQPQHF	TGTGCCAGCAGTTTGCCTACAGACCACAATCAGCCCCAGCATTTT
NA	TRBV7-2	TRBJ1-4	NA	CASSQRQENEKLFF	TGTGCCAGCAGCCAACGACAGGAAAATGAAAAACTGTTTTTT
NA	TRBV7-9	TRBJ2-5	TRBD2	CASRRGLAVQETQYF	TGTGCCAGCAGACGGGGACTAGCGGTACAAGAGACCCAGTACTTC
once	TRBV2	TRBJ2-7	NA	CAGGAVNSYEQYF	TGTGCCGGGGGGGCGGTGAACTCCTACGAGCAGTACTTC
NA	TRBV9	TRBJ1-4	NA	CASSPDRGGSATNEKLFF	TGTGCCAGCAGCCCCGACAGAGGGGGTTCAGCAACTAATGAAAAACTGTTTTTT
NA	TRBV4-1	TRBJ2-1	TRBD2	CASSQVFFGSSGNTNEQFF	TGCGCCAGCAGCCAAGTTTTCTTTGGGAGTAGCGGGAATACAAATGAGCAGTTCTTC
NA	TRBV28	TRBJ2-1	TRBD1	CASSSTQGLILNYNEQFF	TGTGCCAGCAGCTCAACACAGGGGCTCATCCTTAACTACAATGAGCAGTTCTTC
NA	TRBV4-3	TRBJ2-2	TRBD2	CASSQDRKGLAGATGELFF	TGCGCCAGCAGCCAAGATAGGAAGGGACTAGCGGGAGCCACCGGGGAGCTGTTTTTT
NA	TRBV27	TRBJ2-3	NA	CASSSFVADTQYF	TGTGCCAGCAGTTCGTTTGTCGCAGATACGCAGTATTTT
NA	TRBV27	TRBJ2-7	NA	CASSPGASYEQYF	TGTGCCAGCAGTCCGGGGGCCAGCTACGAGCAGTACTTC
once	TRBV7-9	TRBJ2-7	NA	CASSSQIQTYEQYF	TGTGCCAGCAGCTCCCAAATACAGACCTACGAGCAGTACTTC
NA	TRBV6-4	TRBJ2-3	NA	CASLPPGNPSTDTQYF	TGTGCCAGCCTCCCTCCAGGCAACCCTAGCACAGATACGCAGTATTTT
NA	TRBV15	TRBJ1-2	NA	CATSRDVRGTYGYTF	TGTGCCACCAGCAGAGATGTCCGGGGGACCTATGGCTACACCTTC
few	TRBV29-1	TRBJ1-4	NA	CSVESTGGEKLFF	TGCAGCGTTGAATCGACAGGTGGGGAAAAACTGTTTTTT
few	TRBV6-1	TRBJ1-1	NA	CASTADTEAFF	TGTGCCAGCACTGCAGACACTGAAGCTTTCTTT
NA	TRBV11-2	TRBJ1-1	NA	CASSLGATEAFF	TGTGCCAGCAGCTTGGGTGCGACTGAAGCTTTCTTT
NA	TRBV11-2	TRBJ2-1	TRBD1	CASSFFTGVTYNEQFF	TGTGCCAGCAGCTTCTTCACAGGGGTTACCTACAATGAGCAGTTCTTC
NA	TRBV19	TRBJ2-3	NA	CASRGWGRGADTQYF	TGTGCCAGCAGGGGCTGGGGCAGGGGCGCAGATACGCAGTATTTT